These T cell receptor beta chains were read from a single sample in a study of blood T cell repertoires in COVID-19. Here immunoSEQ multiplex PCR was the method, and the copy in TCRdb shows in-frame clones only, minus some. The sample carries roughly 200,000 clones, approximately 82% recorded once. The sample consisted of peripheral blood. These receptors were obtained from a man in his forties or fifties with active or convalescent COVID-19. Both conserved end residues are part of each CDR3. The D gene is left open where the match is weak. The size field is filled for only some rows; it gives once, few, many or a size class.

clone size,D gene,V gene,J gene,CDR3 DNA,CDR3 protein
-,TRBD1,TRBV30,TRBJ1-1,TGTGCCTGGAGTGTACGACAGGGGATCACTGAAGCTTTCTTT,CAWSVRQGITEAFF
-,TRBD2,TRBV4-1,TRBJ2-7,TGCGCCAGCAGCCAAGATTTGTTCCGACTAGCAGGCGAGCAGTACTTC,CASSQDLFRLAGEQYF
-,TRBD1,TRBV4-1,TRBJ1-1,TGCGCCAGCAGCCAAGATGGGACAGGAACTATGAACACTGAAGCTTTCTTT,CASSQDGTGTMNTEAFF
-,-,TRBV7-3,TRBJ2-1,TGTGCCAGCAGCTACACACTAACAGGAGTCAATGAGCAGTTCTTC,CASSYTLTGVNEQFF
-,-,TRBV4-1,TRBJ1-1,TGCGCCAGCAGCCAAGAATACACCTCTGAAGCTTTCTTT,CASSQEYTSEAFF
-,-,TRBV2,TRBJ1-2,TGTGCCAGCAGGGACAGACTTAACTATGGCTACACCTTC,CASRDRLNYGYTF
-,TRBD1,TRBV27,TRBJ2-7,TGTGCCAGCAGTTTACTGGGACAGGGGGTGTTCGAGCAGTACTTC,CASSLLGQGVFEQYF
once,-,TRBV25-1,TRBJ1-4,TGTGCCAGCAGTCCACACACAGGGAATAATGAAAAACTGTTTTTT,CASSPHTGNNEKLFF
-,-,TRBV2,TRBJ1-2,TGTGCCAGCAACACACCCGGCGCGGGGGGCCTTAACTATGGCTACACCTTC,CASNTPGAGGLNYGYTF
-,-,TRBV18,TRBJ1-3,TGTGCCAGCTCACCACCAGGACAGCCCTCCTCTGGAAACACCATATATTTT,CASSPPGQPSSGNTIYF